The following is a TCR beta chain sequence with its context. The junction departs from the called germline gene at one end, perhaps through a read error. The sample belongs to a study of T cells after somatic rescue of genetic block. The V gene's germline CDR1 is MNHEY and CDR2 SMNVEV (reference sequence). This CDR3 spans 13 amino acids. The data were produced by immunoSEQ multiplex PCR, yet TCRdb's version contains in-frame clones alone and is incomplete. The table has some 90,000 clones, 70% to 90% seen once; the top ten hold approximately 1.5%. Material for sequencing was peripheral blood mononuclear cells (PBMCs). The chain is built from TRBV27 and TRBJ1-2; TRBD1 agrees at 9 bases. The TCR comes from a woman younger than 35. Written as DNA, the CDR3 is TGTGCCAGCAGTTGGGACAGGGCTTATGGCTGCACCTTC. Its translation is CASSWDRAYGCTF.